This T cell receptor (beta chain) was captured in a study of T cell changes during pregnancy in multiple sclerosis. Measured with immunoSEQ multiplex PCR; TCRdb has only the in-frame clones, and not every one. The sample comprises tens of thousands of clones, roughly nine tenths of which are singletons, and just over 0.85% rests with the top ten. Trimming took 5 bases from V and 6 from J; bases not matched to a gene: 5. The CDR3 has 13 residues. Germline values: CDR1 SSHAT, CDR2 FNYEAQ (reference sequence). Specimen: peripheral blood, collected before pregnancy. This TCR came from a female donor with multiple sclerosis, enrolled in a pregnancy study. The chain combines TRBV7-7 with TRBJ2-7; 9 bases fit TRBD2. The CDR3, as DNA: TGTGCCAGCAGCCCTTCTAGCGGGGTCGAGCAGTACTTC. It specifies CASSPSSGVEQYF. Variable domain in full (rest from reference TRBV7-7 and TRBJ2-7): GAGVSQSPRYKVTKRGQDVTLRCDPISSHATLYWYQQALGQGPEFLTYFNYEAQPDKSGLPSDRFSAERPEGSISTLTIQRTEQRDSAMYRCASSPSSGVEQYFGPGTRLTVT.